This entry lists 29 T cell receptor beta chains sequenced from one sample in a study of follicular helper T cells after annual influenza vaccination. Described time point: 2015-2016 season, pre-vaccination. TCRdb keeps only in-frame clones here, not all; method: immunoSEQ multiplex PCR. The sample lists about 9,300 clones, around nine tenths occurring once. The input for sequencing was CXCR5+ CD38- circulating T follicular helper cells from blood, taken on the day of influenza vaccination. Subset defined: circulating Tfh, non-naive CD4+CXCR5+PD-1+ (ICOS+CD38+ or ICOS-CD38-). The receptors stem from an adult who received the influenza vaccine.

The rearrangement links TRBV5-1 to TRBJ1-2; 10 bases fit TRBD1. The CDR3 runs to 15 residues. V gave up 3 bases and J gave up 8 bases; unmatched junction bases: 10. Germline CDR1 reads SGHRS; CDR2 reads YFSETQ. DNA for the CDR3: TGCGCCAGCAGCTCCACCGGGACAGGGGTCGGAGGCTACACCTTC. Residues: CASSSTGTGVGGYTF. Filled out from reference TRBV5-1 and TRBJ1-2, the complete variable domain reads KAGVTQTPRYLIKTRGQQVTLSCSPISGHRSVSWYQQTPGQGLQFLFEYFSETQRNKGNFPGRFSGRQFSNSRSEMNVSTLELGDSALYLCASSSTGTGVGGYTFGSGTRLTVV.

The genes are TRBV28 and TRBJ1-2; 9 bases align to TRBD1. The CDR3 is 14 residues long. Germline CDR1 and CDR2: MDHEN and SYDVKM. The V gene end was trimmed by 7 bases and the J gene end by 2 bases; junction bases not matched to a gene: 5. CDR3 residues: CASKPGQGNYGYTF. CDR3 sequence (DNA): TGTGCCAGCAAACCGGGACAGGGCAACTATGGCTACACCTTC.

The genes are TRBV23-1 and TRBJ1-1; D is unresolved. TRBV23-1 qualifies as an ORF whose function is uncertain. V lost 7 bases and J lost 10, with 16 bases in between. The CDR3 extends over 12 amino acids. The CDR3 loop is CASTHRSPPAFF. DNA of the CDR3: TGCGCCAGCACCCACCGATCCCCCCCAGCTTTCTTT.

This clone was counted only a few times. This CDR3 reads CASSDPRDGSGNTIYF. CDR3 in DNA: TGCGCCAGCAGCGACCCCCGGGACGGCTCTGGAAACACCATATATTTT. The V call is TRBV5-1, the J call TRBJ1-3, with TRBD1 as a possible D gene (5 bases). CDR3 length: 16 residues. Germline-derived CDR1 and CDR2 are SGHRS and YFSETQ. The V end was cut by 4 bases, the J end by 0 bases, with 14 bases between.

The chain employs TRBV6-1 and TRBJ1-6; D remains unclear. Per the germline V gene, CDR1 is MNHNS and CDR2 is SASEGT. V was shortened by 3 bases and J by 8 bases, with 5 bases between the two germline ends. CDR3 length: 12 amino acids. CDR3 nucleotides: TGTGCCAGCAGTGAGAGGGATTCACCCCTCCACTTT. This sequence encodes CASSERDSPLHF.

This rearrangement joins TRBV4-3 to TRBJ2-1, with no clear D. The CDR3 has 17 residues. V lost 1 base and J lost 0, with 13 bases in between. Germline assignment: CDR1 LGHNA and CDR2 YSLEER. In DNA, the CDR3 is TGCGCCAGCAGCCAAGGGGTGTCCGAGCCCTCCTACAATGAGCAGTTCTTC. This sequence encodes CASSQGVSEPSYNEQFF.

CDR3 DNA sequence: TGTGCCAGCAGCTTCGGGCAGGGCGGGGTTTACACAGATACGCAGTATTTT. This codes for CASSFGQGGVYTDTQYF. V usage is TRBV7-9 and J usage is TRBJ2-3, with D possibly TRBD2 on 6 matching bases. CDR3 length: 17 residues. V lost 3 bases and J lost 2, with 18 bases in between. Per the germline V gene, CDR1 is SEHNR and CDR2 is FQNEAQ (reference sequence).

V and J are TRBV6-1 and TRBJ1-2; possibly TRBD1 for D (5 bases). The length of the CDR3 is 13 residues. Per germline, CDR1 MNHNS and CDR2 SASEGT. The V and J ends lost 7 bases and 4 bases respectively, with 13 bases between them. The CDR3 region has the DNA TGTGCCAGCACCCCGGGACTGACCTATGGCTACACCTTC. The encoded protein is CASTPGLTYGYTF.

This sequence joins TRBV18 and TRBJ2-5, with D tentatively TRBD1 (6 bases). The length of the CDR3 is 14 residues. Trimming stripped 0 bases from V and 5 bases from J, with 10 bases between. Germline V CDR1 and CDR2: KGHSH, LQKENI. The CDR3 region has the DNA TGTGCCAGCTCACCACCGACAGGTTTCGAGACCCAGTACTTC. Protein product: CASSPPTGFETQYF.

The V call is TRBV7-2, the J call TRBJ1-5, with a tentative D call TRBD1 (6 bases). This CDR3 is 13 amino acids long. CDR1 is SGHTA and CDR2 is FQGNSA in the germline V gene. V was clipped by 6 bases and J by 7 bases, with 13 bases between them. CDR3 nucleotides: TGTGCCAGCAGTGGGGGCAGGGACCAGCCCCAGCATTTT. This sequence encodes CASSGGRDQPQHF. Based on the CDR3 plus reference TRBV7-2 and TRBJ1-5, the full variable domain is GAGVSQSPSNKVTEKGKDVELRCDPISGHTALYWYRQSLGQGLEFLIYFQGNSAPDKSGLPSDRFSAERTGGSVSTLTIQRTQQEDSAVYLCASSGGRDQPQHFGDGTRLSIL.

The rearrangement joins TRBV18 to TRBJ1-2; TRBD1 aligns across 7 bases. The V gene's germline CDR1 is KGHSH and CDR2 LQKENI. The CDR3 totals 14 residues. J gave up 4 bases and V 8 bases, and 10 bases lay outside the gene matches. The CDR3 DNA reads TGTGCCAGCCAAGCCAATACAGGGGTCTATGGCTACACCTTC. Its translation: CASQANTGVYGYTF.

The CDR3 nucleotides are TGTGCCAGCAGTTACTCGATTTTATTAACCCGGGCGCAGTACTTC. Protein sequence: CASSYSILLTRAQYF. The chain uses TRBV6-6 and TRBJ2-7; no clear D. Germline V CDR1 and CDR2: MNHNY, SVGAGI (reference sequence). The V gene lost 0 bases and the J gene lost 9 bases, with 18 bases spanning the gap. There are 15 residues in the CDR3.

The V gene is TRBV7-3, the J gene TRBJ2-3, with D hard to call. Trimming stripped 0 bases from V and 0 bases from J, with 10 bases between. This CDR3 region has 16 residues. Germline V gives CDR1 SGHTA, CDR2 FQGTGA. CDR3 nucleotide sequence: TGTGCCAGCAGCTTAACGTACGGCCTTAGCACAGATACGCAGTATTTT. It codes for CASSLTYGLSTDTQYF.

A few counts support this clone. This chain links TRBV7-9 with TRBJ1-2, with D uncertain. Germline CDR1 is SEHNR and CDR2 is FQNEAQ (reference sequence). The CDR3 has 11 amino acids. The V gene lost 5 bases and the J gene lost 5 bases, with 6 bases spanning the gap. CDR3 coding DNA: TGTGCCAGCAGCCCCACGTATGGCTACACCTTC. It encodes CASSPTYGYTF.

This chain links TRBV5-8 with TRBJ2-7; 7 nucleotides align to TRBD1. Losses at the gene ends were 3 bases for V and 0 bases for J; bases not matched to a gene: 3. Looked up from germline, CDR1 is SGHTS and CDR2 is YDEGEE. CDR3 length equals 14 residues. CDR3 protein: CASSSRDSSYEQYF. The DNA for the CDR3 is TGTGCCAGCAGCTCCAGGGACAGCTCCTACGAGCAGTACTTC.

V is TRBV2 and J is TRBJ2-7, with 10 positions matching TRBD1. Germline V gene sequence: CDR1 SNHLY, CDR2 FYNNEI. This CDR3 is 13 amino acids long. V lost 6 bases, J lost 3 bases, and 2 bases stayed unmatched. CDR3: CASRGTGDYEQYF. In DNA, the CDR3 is TGTGCCAGCAGGGGGACAGGGGACTACGAGCAGTACTTC.

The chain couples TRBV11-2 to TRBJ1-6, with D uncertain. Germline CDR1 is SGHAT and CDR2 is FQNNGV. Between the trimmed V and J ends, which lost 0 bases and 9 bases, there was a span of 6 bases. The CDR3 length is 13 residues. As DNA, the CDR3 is TGTGCCAGCAGCTTAGACCTTTCTTCACCCCTCCACTTT. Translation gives CASSLDLSSPLHF.

The CDR3: CASSWVGAGGSDTQYF. The CDR3 DNA is TGTGCCAGCAGCTGGGTTGGAGCGGGGGGTTCGGATACGCAGTATTTT. This rearrangement joins TRBV5-4 to TRBJ2-3; TRBD2 agrees at 9 bases. The length of the CDR3 is 16 residues. The germline CDR1 and CDR2 sequences are SGHNT and YYREEE (reference sequence). The junction had 11 bases not matched to a gene; V was cut back by 3 bases and J by 6 bases.

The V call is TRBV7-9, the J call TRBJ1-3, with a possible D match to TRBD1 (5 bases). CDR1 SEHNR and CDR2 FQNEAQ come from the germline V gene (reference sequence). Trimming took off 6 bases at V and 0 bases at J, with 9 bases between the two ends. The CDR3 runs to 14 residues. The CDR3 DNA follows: TGTGCCAGCAGTCGGGGCAGCTCTGGAAACACCATATATTTT. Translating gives CASSRGSSGNTIYF.

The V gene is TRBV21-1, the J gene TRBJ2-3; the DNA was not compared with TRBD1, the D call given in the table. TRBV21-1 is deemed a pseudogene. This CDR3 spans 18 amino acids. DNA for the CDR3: TGTGCCAGCGGAGAAAGACAGGGGGCAAGGATTTACACAGATACGCAGTATTTT. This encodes CASGERQGARIYTDTQYF.

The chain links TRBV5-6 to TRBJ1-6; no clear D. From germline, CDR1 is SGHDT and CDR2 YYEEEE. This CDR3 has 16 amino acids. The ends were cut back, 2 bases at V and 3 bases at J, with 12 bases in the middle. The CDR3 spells CASSFREGNYNSPLHF. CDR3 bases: TGTGCCAGCAGCTTCCGCGAGGGAAACTATAATTCACCCCTCCACTTT. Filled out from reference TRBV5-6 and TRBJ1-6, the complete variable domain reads DAGVTQSPTHLIKTRGQQVTLRCSPKSGHDTVSWYQQALGQGPQFIFQYYEEEERQRGNFPDRFSGHQFPNYSSELNVNALLLGDSALYLCASSFREGNYNSPLHFGNGTRLTVT.

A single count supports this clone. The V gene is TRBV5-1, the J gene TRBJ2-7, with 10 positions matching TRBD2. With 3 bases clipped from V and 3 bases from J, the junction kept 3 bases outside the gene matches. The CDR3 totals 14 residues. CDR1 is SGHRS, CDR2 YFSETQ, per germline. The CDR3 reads CASSSSSGGYEQYF. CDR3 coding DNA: TGCGCCAGCAGCTCGTCTAGCGGGGGCTACGAGCAGTACTTC.

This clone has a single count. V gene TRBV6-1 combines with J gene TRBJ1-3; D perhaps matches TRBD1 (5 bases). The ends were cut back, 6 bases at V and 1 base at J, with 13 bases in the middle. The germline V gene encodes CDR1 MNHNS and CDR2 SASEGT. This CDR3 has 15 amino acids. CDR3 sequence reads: CASREAGDSGNTIYF. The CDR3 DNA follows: TGTGCCAGCAGGGAGGCGGGGGATTCTGGAAACACCATATATTTT.

CDR3 loop: CASSADGDSYNEQFF. The DNA for the CDR3 is TGTGCCAGCAGTGCCGACGGGGATTCCTACAATGAGCAGTTCTTC. The chain is built from TRBV6-1 and TRBJ2-1; tentative D call: TRBD2 (5 bases). The CDR3 extends over 15 amino acids. With 4 bases removed from V and 1 base from J, the gap between germline ends came to 11 bases. From germline, CDR1 is MNHNS and CDR2 SASEGT.

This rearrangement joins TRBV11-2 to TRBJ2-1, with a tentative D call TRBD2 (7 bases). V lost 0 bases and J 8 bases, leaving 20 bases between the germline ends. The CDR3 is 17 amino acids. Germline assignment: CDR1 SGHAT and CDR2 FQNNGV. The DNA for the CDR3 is TGTGCCAGCAGCTTAGATCGGGGCGGGGGCCCCCCCCATGAGCAGTTCTTC. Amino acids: CASSLDRGGGPPHEQFF.

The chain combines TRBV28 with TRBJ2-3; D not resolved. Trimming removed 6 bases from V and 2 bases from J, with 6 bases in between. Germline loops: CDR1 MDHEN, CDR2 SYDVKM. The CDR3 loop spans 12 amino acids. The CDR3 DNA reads TGTGCCAGCAGCGGACCCACAGATACGCAGTATTTT. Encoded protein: CASSGPTDTQYF.

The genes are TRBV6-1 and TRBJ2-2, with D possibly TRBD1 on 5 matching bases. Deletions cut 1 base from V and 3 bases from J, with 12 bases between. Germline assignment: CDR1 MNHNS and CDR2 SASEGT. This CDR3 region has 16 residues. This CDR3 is CASSEGAGIDTGELFF. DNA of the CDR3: TGTGCCAGCAGTGAAGGGGCAGGGATAGACACCGGGGAGCTGTTTTTT.

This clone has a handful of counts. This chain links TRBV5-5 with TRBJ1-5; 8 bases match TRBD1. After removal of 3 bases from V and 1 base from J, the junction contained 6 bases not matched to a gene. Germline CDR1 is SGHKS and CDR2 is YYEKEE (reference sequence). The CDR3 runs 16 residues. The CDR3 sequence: CASSSWTGMSNQPQHF. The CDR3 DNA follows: TGTGCCAGCAGCTCTTGGACAGGGATGAGCAATCAGCCCCAGCATTTT.

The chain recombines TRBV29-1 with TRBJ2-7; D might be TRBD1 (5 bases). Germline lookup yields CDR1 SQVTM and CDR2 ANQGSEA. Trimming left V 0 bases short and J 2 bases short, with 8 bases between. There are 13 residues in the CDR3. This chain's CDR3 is CSVEDGATYEQYF. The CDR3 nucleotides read TGCAGCGTTGAAGATGGGGCCACCTACGAGCAGTACTTC.